This T cell receptor (beta chain) came from a study of T cell changes during pregnancy in multiple sclerosis (dated by TCRdb to about 2019). Regarding the study in general: In women with multiple sclerosis, the researchers looked at how the T cell repertoire shifted as pregnancy progressed.

The receptor library was made with the immunoSEQ multiplex PCR assay. TCRdb limited this immuneACCESS table to in-frame rearrangements with V and J called. A share of clones is missing; checked studies link under half to unresolved V genes, and the rest is unexplained. The sample profile shows 45,000 to 55,000 clones; 80% to 95% of them were found once. The ten biggest clones cover 0.8% to 1% of the sample. Regarding this clone: Its specific antigen is unknown. Base qualities are not at hand, and no much larger clone is one base apart.

This receptor was identified in a female donor with multiple sclerosis, enrolled in a pregnancy study. The specimen comprised peripheral blood, sampled after pregnancy.

The DNA sequence follows: TGCGCCAGCAGCTTCGGGACAGGTGATAATTGGTTAGCCAAAAACATTCAGTACTTC. This is translated as CASSFGTGDNWLAKNIQYF. Recombination joined TRBV5-1 with TRBJ2-4, with 8 middle bases fitting TRBD1. At the junction V is shortened by 2 bases and J by 0 bases; bases outside the gene matches: 13. Based on the germline V gene, the CDR1 and CDR2 sequences are SGHRS and YFSETQ. The CDR3 has 19 amino acids, counting the end cysteine and phenylalanine. CDR3 DNA is the only sequence kept; it has 57 bases, read in frame from the first base.